The text below deals with one TCR beta chain. Its specificity is unknown. The junction differs from germline at one of its ends, possibly a read error. These data come from a study of T cells in Graves' hyperthyroidism and ophthalmopathy. Study background: Before any treatment, at initial diagnosis, peripheral blood was collected. General study points: A model built on 13 V-J features separated ophthalmopathy from stable hyperthyroidism.

Uncontrolled infections, other autoimmune diseases, pregnancy or lactation led to exclusion of patients. The diagnostic basis comprised clinical symptoms, serum thyroxine and TRAb, thyroid ultrasound and orbital computed tomography. The CDR3 sequence is 14 residues long. Germline V gene lookup returns CDR1 LNHNV and CDR2 YYDKDF (reference sequence). Template material for amplifying TCR beta CDR3 regions consisted of RNA transcripts. HTBI primers drove first-round RT-PCR of the TCR CDR3. TCRdb reprocessed the multiplex PCR reads via MiXCR and lists one record per CDR3 protein. The sample has under 300,000 distinct CDR3 sequences; approximately 15% are singletons.

This TCR derives from a woman between 40 and 50 years old with Graves' hyperthyroidism that later progressed to Graves' ophthalmopathy. This rearrangement joins TRBV15 to TRBJ1-4; possible D gene TRBD1, 5 bases. Source material: blood. CDR3: CATSGEGAHEKLFF. CDR3 sequence (DNA): TGTGCCACCAGCGGAGAAGGGGCGCATGAAAAACTGTTTTTT.